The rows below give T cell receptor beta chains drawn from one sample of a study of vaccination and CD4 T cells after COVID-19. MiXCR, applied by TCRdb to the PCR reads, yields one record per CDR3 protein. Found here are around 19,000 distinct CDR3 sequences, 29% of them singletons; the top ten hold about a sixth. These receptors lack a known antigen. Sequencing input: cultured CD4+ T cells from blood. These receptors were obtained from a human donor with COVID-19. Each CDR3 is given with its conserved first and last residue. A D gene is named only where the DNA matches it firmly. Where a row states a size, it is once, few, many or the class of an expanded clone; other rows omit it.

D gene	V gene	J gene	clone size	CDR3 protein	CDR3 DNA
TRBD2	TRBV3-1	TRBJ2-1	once	CASSFRTSGGAGEQFF	TGTGCCAGCAGCTTCCGGACTAGCGGGGGGGCAGGGGAGCAGTTCTTC
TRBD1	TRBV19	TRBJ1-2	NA	CATGGNYGYTF	TGTGCCACAGGGGGTAACTATGGCTACACCTTC
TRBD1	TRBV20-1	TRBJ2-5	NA	CSARGPLRQGTQYF	TGCAGTGCTAGAGGTCCCCTTCGACAGGGCACCCAGTACTTC
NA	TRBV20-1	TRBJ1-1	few	CSARFIQGKAFF	TGCAGTGCTAGATTTATTCAGGGGAAAGCTTTCTTT
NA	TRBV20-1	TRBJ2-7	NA	CSAGTVREQYF	TGCAGTGCAGGTACTGTCCGCGAGCAGTACTTC
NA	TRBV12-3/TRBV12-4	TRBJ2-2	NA	CASSPARGGTGELFF	TGTGCCAGCAGCCCCGCCAGGGGCGGCACCGGGGAGCTGTTTTTT
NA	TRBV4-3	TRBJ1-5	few	CASSQDLVQPQHF	TGCGCCAGCAGCCAAGATCTCGTACAGCCCCAGCATTTT
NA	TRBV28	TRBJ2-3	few	CASHGPRTDTQYF	TGTGCCAGCCACGGCCCGAGGACAGATACGCAGTATTTT
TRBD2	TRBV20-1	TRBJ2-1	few	CSASDLRLAGPNEQFF	TGCAGTGCTAGCGATCTCCGACTAGCGGGGCCCAATGAGCAGTTCTTC
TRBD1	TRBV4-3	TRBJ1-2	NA	CASSQGQGVDGYTF	TGCGCCAGCAGCCAAGGACAGGGGGTTGATGGCTACACCTTC
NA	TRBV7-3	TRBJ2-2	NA	CASSSTTNTGELFF	TGTGCCAGCAGCTCGACCACGAACACCGGGGAGCTGTTTTTT